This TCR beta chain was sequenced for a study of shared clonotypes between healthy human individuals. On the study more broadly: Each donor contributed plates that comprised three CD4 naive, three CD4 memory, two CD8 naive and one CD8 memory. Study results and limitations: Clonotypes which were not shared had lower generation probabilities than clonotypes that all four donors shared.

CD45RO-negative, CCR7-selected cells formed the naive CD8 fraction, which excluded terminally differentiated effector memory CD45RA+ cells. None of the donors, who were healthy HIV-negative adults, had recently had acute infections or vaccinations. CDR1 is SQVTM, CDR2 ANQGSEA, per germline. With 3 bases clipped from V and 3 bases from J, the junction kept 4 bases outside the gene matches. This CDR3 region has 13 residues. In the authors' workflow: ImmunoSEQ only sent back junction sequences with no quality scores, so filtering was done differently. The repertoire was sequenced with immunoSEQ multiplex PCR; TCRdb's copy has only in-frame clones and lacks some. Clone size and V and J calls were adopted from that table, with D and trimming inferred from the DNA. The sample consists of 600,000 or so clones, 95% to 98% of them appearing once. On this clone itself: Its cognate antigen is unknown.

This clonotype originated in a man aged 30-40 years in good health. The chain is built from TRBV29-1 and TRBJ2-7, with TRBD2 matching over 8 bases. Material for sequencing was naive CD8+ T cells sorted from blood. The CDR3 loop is CSVELAGIYEQYF. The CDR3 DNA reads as TGCAGCGTTGAGTTAGCGGGAATCTACGAGCAGTACTTC.